Listed below are T cell receptor beta chains from one sample, sequenced in a study of blood T cells in healthy people across ages. TCRdb passed the 5' RACE reads through MiXCR, listing each CDR3 protein once. The data hold roughly 2 million distinct CDR3 sequences, with 49% observed a single time. Sequenced input: blood. All receptors come from a woman in her forties in good health. Each CDR3 is given with its conserved first and last residue. A D gene is named only where the DNA matches it firmly. Size is stated for part of the rows, as once, few or many counts, or as a class when the clone is expanded.

size: few
J: TRBJ1-4
V: TRBV12-3/TRBV12-4
D: TRBD1
CDR3: CASSITGTGIEKLFF
DNA: TGTGCCAGCAGTATCACCGGGACAGGGATCGAAAAACTGTTTTTT

size: NA
J: TRBJ2-5
V: TRBV18
D: NA
CDR3: CTSSHPQHRETQYF
DNA: TGTACCAGCTCACACCCCCAACACAGGGAGACCCAGTACTTC

size: few
J: TRBJ2-5
V: TRBV6-5
D: NA
CDR3: CASSYSSGGKETQYF
DNA: TGTGCCAGCAGTTACTCATCCGGGGGTAAAGAGACCCAGTACTTC

size: NA
J: TRBJ1-6
V: TRBV25-1
D: NA
CDR3: CATMRTEPSGNSPLHF
DNA: TGTGCCACCATGAGGACAGAACCGAGTGGGAATTCACCCCTCCACTTT

size: few
J: TRBJ2-5
V: TRBV7-2
D: NA
CDR3: CASSLALTNQETQYF
DNA: TGTGCCAGCAGCTTAGCGTTAACTAATCAAGAGACCCAGTACTTC

size: few
J: TRBJ1-2
V: TRBV9
D: NA
CDR3: CASSVGAGANYGYTF
DNA: TGTGCCAGCAGCGTAGGGGCAGGGGCTAACTATGGCTACACCTTC

size: few
J: TRBJ2-4
V: TRBV24-1
D: NA
CDR3: CATSDNTPGAQYF
DNA: TGTGCCACCAGTGACAACACGCCGGGAGCCCAGTACTTC

size: NA
J: TRBJ1-5
V: TRBV12-3/TRBV12-4
D: NA
CDR3: CASSLAGWAEALGDQPQHF
DNA: TGTGCCAGCAGTTTAGCTGGCTGGGCAGAGGCCTTGGGGGATCAGCCCCAGCATTTT

size: NA
J: TRBJ2-7
V: TRBV5-1
D: TRBD2
CDR3: CASSSGLAPYEQYF
DNA: TGCGCCAGCAGCTCTGGACTAGCTCCCTACGAGCAGTACTTC

size: NA
J: TRBJ1-2
V: TRBV20-1
D: NA
CDR3: CSASVTPNYGYTF
DNA: TGCAGTGCTAGTGTGACACCCAACTATGGCTACACCTTC

size: NA
J: TRBJ2-3
V: TRBV7-2
D: NA
CDR3: CASSLGVGTSTDTQYF
DNA: TGTGCCAGCAGCTTAGGAGTGGGTACCTCCACAGATACGCAGTATTTT

size: NA
J: TRBJ2-3
V: TRBV6-6
D: TRBD2
CDR3: CASRRSGGAADTQYF
DNA: TGTGCCAGCAGGAGAAGCGGGGGGGCTGCAGATACGCAGTATTTT

size: few
J: TRBJ2-5
V: TRBV5-1
D: NA
CDR3: CASSFPGGQETQYF
DNA: TGTGCCAGCAGTTTTCCTGGGGGGCAAGAGACCCAGTACTTC

size: NA
J: TRBJ1-4
V: TRBV4-2
D: NA
CDR3: CASSQGLQGGFEKLFF
DNA: TGTGCCAGCAGCCAGGGTCTCCAGGGAGGTTTTGAAAAACTGTTTTTT

size: few
J: TRBJ2-1
V: TRBV2
D: TRBD2
CDR3: CASSVLRGENGEQFF
DNA: TGTGCCAGCAGTGTGTTGCGGGGGGAAAACGGGGAGCAGTTCTTC

size: NA
J: TRBJ1-2
V: TRBV10-3
D: NA
CDR3: CASGDAGGYTF
DNA: TGTGCCAGCGGCGATGCGGGTGGCTACACCTTC

size: NA
J: TRBJ2-1
V: TRBV5-1
D: NA
CDR3: CASSFGRGAGHNEQFF
DNA: TGCGCCAGCAGCTTTGGGAGGGGGGCTGGGCACAATGAGCAGTTCTTC

size: few
J: TRBJ2-1
V: TRBV24-1
D: NA
CDR3: CATSDSVSEQFF
DNA: TGTGCCACCAGTGATTCGGTTTCTGAGCAGTTCTTC

size: NA
J: TRBJ2-1
V: TRBV12-3/TRBV12-4
D: TRBD2
CDR3: CASSPDLAGVSYNEQFF
DNA: TGTGCCAGCAGCCCCGACTTGGCGGGGGTCTCCTACAATGAGCAGTTCTTC

size: NA
J: TRBJ2-1
V: TRBV25-1
D: NA
CDR3: CASSDLSRGSSGDWTYNEQFF
DNA: TGTGCCAGCAGTGACCTAAGCCGGGGGAGTAGCGGCGATTGGACTTACAATGAGCAGTTCTTC

size: NA
J: TRBJ2-7
V: TRBV4-3
D: TRBD2
CDR3: CASSQDREVQYF
DNA: TGCGCCAGCAGCCAAGATCGGGAGGTCCAGTACTTC

size: once
J: TRBJ2-6
V: TRBV6-5
D: TRBD1
CDR3: CASSYYPTGGDSGADVLTF
DNA: TGTGCCAGCAGTTACTACCCGACAGGGGGGGACTCTGGGGCCGACGTCCTGACTTTC

size: NA
J: TRBJ1-6
V: TRBV2
D: TRBD1
CDR3: CAGTGGDSPLHF
DNA: TGTGCCGGGACAGGGGGGGATTCACCCCTCCACTTT

size: many
J: TRBJ2-5
V: TRBV12-3/TRBV12-4
D: NA
CDR3: CASRTRWEETQYF
DNA: TGTGCCAGCAGAACCCGTTGGGAAGAGACCCAGTACTTC

size: NA
J: TRBJ2-7
V: TRBV3-1
D: NA
CDR3: CASSQDWESYEQYF
DNA: TGTGCCAGCAGCCAAGACTGGGAGTCCTACGAGCAGTACTTC

size: NA
J: TRBJ1-4
V: TRBV14
D: NA
CDR3: CASSQYLLNEKLFF
DNA: TGTGCCAGCAGCCAATATCTCTTAAATGAAAAACTGTTTTTT

size: few
J: TRBJ2-5
V: TRBV9
D: TRBD2
CDR3: CASSVRGTSPGETQYF
DNA: TGTGCCAGCAGCGTTCGAGGGACTAGCCCAGGAGAGACCCAGTACTTC

size: NA
J: TRBJ2-4
V: TRBV6-2/TRBV6-3
D: NA
CDR3: CASSSQGTNSYIQYF
DNA: TGTGCCAGCAGCTCACAGGGAACTAACAGCTACATTCAGTACTTC

size: NA
J: TRBJ2-1
V: TRBV6-2/TRBV6-3
D: TRBD2
CDR3: CASSTTSERHNEQFF
DNA: TGTGCCAGCAGCACAACTAGCGAGAGACACAATGAGCAGTTCTTC

size: few
J: TRBJ2-7
V: TRBV4-3
D: NA
CDR3: CASSQDRGQHEQYF
DNA: TGCGCCAGCAGCCAAGATCGGGGGCAGCACGAGCAGTACTTC

size: few
J: TRBJ2-5
V: TRBV7-2
D: NA
CDR3: CASSLEFRQQETQYF
DNA: TGTGCCAGCAGCTTAGAATTTCGACAGCAAGAGACCCAGTACTTC

size: NA
J: TRBJ2-3
V: TRBV7-2
D: TRBD2
CDR3: CASSTQRGGADTQYF
DNA: TGTGCCAGCAGCACCCAACGGGGGGGCGCAGATACACAGTATTTT

size: NA
J: TRBJ2-1
V: TRBV29-1
D: TRBD2
CDR3: CSVEDPFGEGTYNEQFF
DNA: TGCAGCGTTGAAGATCCGTTTGGGGAGGGGACCTACAATGAGCAGTTCTTC

size: NA
J: TRBJ2-7
V: TRBV20-1
D: TRBD2
CDR3: CSAREQRLAVYNEQYF
DNA: TGCAGTGCTAGAGAGCAACGGCTAGCGGTCTACAATGAGCAGTACTTC

size: NA
J: TRBJ2-5
V: TRBV7-2
D: TRBD2
CDR3: CASSLEGSGVFVETQYF
DNA: TGTGCCAGCAGCTTAGAAGGTAGCGGGGTATTTGTGGAGACCCAGTACTTC

size: NA
J: TRBJ2-5
V: TRBV9
D: TRBD2
CDR3: CASSVGGLAGGQETQYF
DNA: TGTGCCAGCAGCGTAGGCGGGCTAGCGGGGGGGCAGGAGACCCAGTACTTC

size: NA
J: TRBJ2-5
V: TRBV19
D: NA
CDR3: CASSITGTGQETQYF
DNA: TGTGCCAGTAGTATTACCGGGACGGGACAAGAGACCCAGTACTTC

size: NA
J: TRBJ1-2
V: TRBV19
D: NA
CDR3: CASTPAGERYGYTF
DNA: TGTGCCAGTACCCCTGCAGGGGAACGCTATGGCTACACCTTC

size: few
J: TRBJ2-3
V: TRBV11-2
D: NA
CDR3: CASSLGTQPTDTQYF
DNA: TGTGCCAGCAGCCTAGGAACGCAGCCCACAGATACGCAGTATTTT

size: few
J: TRBJ1-2
V: TRBV28
D: NA
CDR3: CASSDAVFGNGYTF
DNA: TGTGCCAGCAGTGACGCAGTTTTCGGCAATGGCTACACCTTC

size: once
J: TRBJ2-3
V: TRBV7-2
D: TRBD1
CDR3: CASRRTGLGDTQYF
DNA: TGTGCCAGCAGACGGACAGGGTTGGGAGATACGCAGTATTTT

size: NA
J: TRBJ2-7
V: TRBV20-1
D: TRBD2
CDR3: CSARPGTRFYEQYF
DNA: TGCAGTGCTAGGCCCGGGACTAGATTCTACGAGCAGTACTTC

size: NA
J: TRBJ2-3
V: TRBV7-2
D: NA
CDR3: CASSLPQASTDTQYF
DNA: TGTGCCAGCAGCTTACCCCAAGCAAGCACAGATACGCAGTATTTT

size: NA
J: TRBJ1-1
V: TRBV2
D: NA
CDR3: CASSVTLNTEAFF
DNA: TGTGCCAGCAGTGTCACCCTAAACACTGAAGCTTTCTTT

size: many
J: TRBJ2-5
V: TRBV29-1
D: TRBD1
CDR3: CSVDGQGVLETQYF
DNA: TGCAGCGTCGACGGACAGGGAGTTTTGGAGACCCAGTACTTC

size: NA
J: TRBJ2-5
V: TRBV4-3
D: TRBD1
CDR3: CASSQDRGQGETQYF
DNA: TGCGCCAGCAGCCAAGATCGCGGACAGGGGGAGACCCAGTACTTC

size: few
J: TRBJ1-1
V: TRBV12-3/TRBV12-4
D: NA
CDR3: CASSPGLQNTEAFF
DNA: TGTGCCAGCAGTCCCGGACTACAGAACACTGAAGCTTTCTTT

size: NA
J: TRBJ2-7
V: TRBV7-2
D: NA
CDR3: CASSLAPGGNSDEQYF
DNA: TGTGCCAGCAGCTTAGCCCCCGGGGGTAACTCCGACGAGCAGTACTTC

size: few
J: TRBJ2-5
V: TRBV6-2/TRBV6-3
D: TRBD1
CDR3: CASSPIDRDQETQYF
DNA: TGTGCCAGCAGTCCGATCGACAGGGATCAAGAGACCCAGTACTTC

size: many
J: TRBJ2-5
V: TRBV18
D: NA
CDR3: CASSGQLQETQYF
DNA: TGTGCCAGCAGTGGACAGCTCCAAGAGACCCAGTACTTC

size: few
J: TRBJ1-2
V: TRBV7-6
D: NA
CDR3: CASSLVAEGSGYTF
DNA: TGTGCCAGCAGCTTAGTAGCGGAGGGGTCTGGCTACACCTTC

size: few
J: TRBJ2-5
V: TRBV10-1
D: NA
CDR3: CASSESVGSGETQYF
DNA: TGCGCCAGCAGTGAGTCGGTAGGAAGCGGGGAGACCCAGTACTTC

size: NA
J: TRBJ2-3
V: TRBV29-1
D: TRBD2
CDR3: CSLRTRRTDTQYF
DNA: TGCAGCCTGCGGACTAGGCGCACAGATACGCAGTATTTT

size: NA
J: TRBJ1-5
V: TRBV4-1
D: TRBD1
CDR3: CASSQDPGQDNQPQHF
DNA: TGCGCCAGCAGCCAAGATCCTGGACAGGACAATCAGCCCCAGCATTTT

size: NA
J: TRBJ2-1
V: TRBV24-1
D: NA
CDR3: CATSGKLQGNSYNEQFF
DNA: TGTGCCACCAGTGGAAAATTACAGGGCAACTCCTACAATGAGCAGTTCTTC

size: NA
J: TRBJ2-1
V: TRBV4-2
D: TRBD2
CDR3: CASSQDTGLAGVNEQFF
DNA: TGTGCCAGCAGCCAAGATACTGGACTAGCGGGGGTGAATGAGCAGTTCTTC

size: NA
J: TRBJ2-7
V: TRBV18
D: TRBD1
CDR3: CASRTGVAYGYEQYF
DNA: TGTGCCAGCAGAACAGGGGTCGCTTATGGGTACGAGCAGTACTTC